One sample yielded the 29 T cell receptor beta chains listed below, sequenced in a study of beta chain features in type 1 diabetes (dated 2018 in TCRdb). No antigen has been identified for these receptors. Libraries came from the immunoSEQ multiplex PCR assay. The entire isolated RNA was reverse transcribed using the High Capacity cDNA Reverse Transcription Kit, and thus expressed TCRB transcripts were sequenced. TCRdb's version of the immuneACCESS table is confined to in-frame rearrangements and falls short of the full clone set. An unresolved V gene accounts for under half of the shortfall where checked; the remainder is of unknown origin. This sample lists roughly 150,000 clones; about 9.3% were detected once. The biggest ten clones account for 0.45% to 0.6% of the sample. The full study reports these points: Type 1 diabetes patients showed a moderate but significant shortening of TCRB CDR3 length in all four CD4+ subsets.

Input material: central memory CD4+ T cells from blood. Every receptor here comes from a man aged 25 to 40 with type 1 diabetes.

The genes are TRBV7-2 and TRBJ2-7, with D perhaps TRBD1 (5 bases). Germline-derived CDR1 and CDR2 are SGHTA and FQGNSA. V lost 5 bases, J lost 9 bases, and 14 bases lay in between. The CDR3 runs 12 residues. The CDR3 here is CASSPSGSWQYF. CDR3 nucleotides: TGTGCCAGCAGCCCGTCAGGGTCTTGGCAGTACTTC. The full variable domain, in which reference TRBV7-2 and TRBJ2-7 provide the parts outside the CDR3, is GAGVSQSPSNKVTEKGKDVELRCDPISGHTALYWYRQSLGQGLEFLIYFQGNSAPDKSGLPSDRFSAERTGGSVSTLTIQRTQQEDSAVYLCASSPSGSWQYFGPGTRLTVT.

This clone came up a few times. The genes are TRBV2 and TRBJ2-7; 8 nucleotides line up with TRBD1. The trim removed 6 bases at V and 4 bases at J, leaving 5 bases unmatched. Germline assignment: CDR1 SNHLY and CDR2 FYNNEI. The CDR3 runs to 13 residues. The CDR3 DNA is TGTGCCAGCAGGGGACAGGTGAAATACGAGCAGTACTTC. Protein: CASRGQVKYEQYF. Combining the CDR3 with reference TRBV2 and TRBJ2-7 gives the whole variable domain EPEVTQTPSHQVTQMGQEVILRCVPISNHLYFYWYRQILGQKVEFLVSFYNNEISEKSEIFDDQFSVERPDGSNFTLKIRSTKLEDSAMYFCASRGQVKYEQYFGPGTRLTVT.

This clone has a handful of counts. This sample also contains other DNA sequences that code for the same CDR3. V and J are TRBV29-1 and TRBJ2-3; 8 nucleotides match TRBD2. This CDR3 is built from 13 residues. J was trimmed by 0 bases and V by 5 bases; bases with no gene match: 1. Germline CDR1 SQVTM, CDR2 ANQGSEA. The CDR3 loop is CSVRGGSTDTQYF. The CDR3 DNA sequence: TGCAGCGTTCGGGGGGGTAGCACAGATACGCAGTATTTT.

CDR3 residues: CASSYAGQGYGNTIYF. CDR3 sequence (DNA): TGTGCCAGCAGTTACGCCGGACAGGGTTATGGAAACACCATATATTTT. The rearrangement links TRBV6-5 to TRBJ1-3, with 8 bases aligning to TRBD1. Germline values: CDR1 MNHEY, CDR2 SVGAGI. The junction had 6 bases not matched to a gene; V was cut back by 2 bases and J by 3 bases. This CDR3 contains 16 residues.

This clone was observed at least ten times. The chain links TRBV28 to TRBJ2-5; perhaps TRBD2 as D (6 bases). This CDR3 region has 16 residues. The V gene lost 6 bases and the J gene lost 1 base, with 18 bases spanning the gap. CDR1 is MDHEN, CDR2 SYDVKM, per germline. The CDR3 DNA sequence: TGTGCCAGCAGGAGTGGGCTAGCGCGTCCCCAAGAGACCCAGTACTTC. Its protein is CASRSGLARPQETQYF.

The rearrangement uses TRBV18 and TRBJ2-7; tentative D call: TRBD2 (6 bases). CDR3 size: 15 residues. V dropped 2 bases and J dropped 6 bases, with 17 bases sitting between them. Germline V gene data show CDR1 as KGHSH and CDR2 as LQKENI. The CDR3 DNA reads TGTGCCAGCTCACCAGAACCCGGGAGAAGAAGCGAGCAGTACTTC. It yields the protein CASSPEPGRRSEQYF.

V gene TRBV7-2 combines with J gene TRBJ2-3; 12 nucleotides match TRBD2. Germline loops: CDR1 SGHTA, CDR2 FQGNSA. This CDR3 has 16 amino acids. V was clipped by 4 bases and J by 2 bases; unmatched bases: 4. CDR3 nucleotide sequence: TGTGCCAGCAGCTCTGGACTAGCGGGGAACACAGATACGCAGTATTTT. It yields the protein CASSSGLAGNTDTQYF.

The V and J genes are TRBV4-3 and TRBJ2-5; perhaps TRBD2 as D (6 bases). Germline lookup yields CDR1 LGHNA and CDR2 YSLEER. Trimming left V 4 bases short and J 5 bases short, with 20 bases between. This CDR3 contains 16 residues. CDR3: CASSPGGGGIGETQYF. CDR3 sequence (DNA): TGCGCCAGCAGCCCTGGCGGTGGCGGGATAGGGGAGACCCAGTACTTC.

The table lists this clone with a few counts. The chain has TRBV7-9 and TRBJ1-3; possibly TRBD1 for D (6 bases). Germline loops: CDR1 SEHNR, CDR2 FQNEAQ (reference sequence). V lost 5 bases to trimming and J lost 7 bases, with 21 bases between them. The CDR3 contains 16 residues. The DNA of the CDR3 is TGTGCCAGCAGCATGGGCCGGGACACAGTACGGAACACCATATATTTT. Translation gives CASSMGRDTVRNTIYF.

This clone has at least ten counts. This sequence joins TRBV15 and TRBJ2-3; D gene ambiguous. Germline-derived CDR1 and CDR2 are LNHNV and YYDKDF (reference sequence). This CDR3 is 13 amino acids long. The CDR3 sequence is CATRIGSTDTQYF. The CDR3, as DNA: TGTGCTACCCGTATCGGGAGCACAGATACGCAGTATTTT.

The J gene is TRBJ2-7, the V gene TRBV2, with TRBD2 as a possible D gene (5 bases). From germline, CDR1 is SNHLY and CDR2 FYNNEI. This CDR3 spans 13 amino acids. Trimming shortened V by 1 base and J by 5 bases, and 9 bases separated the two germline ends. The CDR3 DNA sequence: TGTGCCAGCAGTGAAGGGGAGTTCCACGAGCAGTACTTC. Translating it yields CASSEGEFHEQYF.

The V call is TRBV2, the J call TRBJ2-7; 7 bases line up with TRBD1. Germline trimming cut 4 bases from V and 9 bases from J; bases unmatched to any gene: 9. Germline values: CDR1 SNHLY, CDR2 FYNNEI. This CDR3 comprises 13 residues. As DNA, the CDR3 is TGTGCCAGCAGTGGCCGACAGGGTTCTAGGCAGTACTTC. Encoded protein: CASSGRQGSRQYF.

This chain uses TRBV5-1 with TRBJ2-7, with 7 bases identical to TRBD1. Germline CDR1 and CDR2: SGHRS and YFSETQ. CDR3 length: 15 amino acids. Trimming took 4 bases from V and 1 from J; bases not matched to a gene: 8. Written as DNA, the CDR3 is TGCGCCAGCAGCACTTCGACAGGGCGGTCCTACGAGCAGTACTTC. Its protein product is CASSTSTGRSYEQYF.

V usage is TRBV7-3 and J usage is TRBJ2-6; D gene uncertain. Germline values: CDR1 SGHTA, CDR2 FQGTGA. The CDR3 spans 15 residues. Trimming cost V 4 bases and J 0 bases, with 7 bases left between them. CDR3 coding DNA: TGTGCCAGCAGCTCGACTGACTCTGGGGCCAACGTCCTGACTTTC. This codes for CASSSTDSGANVLTF.

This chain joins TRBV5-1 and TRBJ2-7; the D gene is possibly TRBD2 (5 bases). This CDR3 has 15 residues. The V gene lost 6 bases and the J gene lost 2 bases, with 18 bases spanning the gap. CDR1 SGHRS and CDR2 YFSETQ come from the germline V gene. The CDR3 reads CASMGLAGGPYEQYF. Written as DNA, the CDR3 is TGCGCCAGCATGGGTTTGGCTGGAGGTCCCTACGAGCAGTACTTC. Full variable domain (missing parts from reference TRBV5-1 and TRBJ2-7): KAGVTQTPRYLIKTRGQQVTLSCSPISGHRSVSWYQQTPGQGLQFLFEYFSETQRNKGNFPGRFSGRQFSNSRSEMNVSTLELGDSALYLCASMGLAGGPYEQYFGPGTRLTVT.

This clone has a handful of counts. This CDR3 is CASSLGPQSQTQYF. The CDR3 DNA reads TGTGCCAGCAGCTTAGGGCCGCAGTCGCAGACCCAGTACTTC. This chain links TRBV7-9 with TRBJ2-5; no definite D call. The length of the CDR3 is 14 residues. Germline V gives CDR1 SEHNR, CDR2 FQNEAQ (reference sequence). Deletions cut 1 base from V and 6 bases from J, with 12 bases between.

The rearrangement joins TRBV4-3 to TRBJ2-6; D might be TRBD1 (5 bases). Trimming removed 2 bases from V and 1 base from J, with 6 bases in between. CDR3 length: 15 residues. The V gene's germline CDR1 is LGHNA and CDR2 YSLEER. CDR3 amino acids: CASSQQGSGANVLTF. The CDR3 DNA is TGCGCCAGCAGCCAACAGGGTTCTGGGGCCAACGTCCTGACTTTC.

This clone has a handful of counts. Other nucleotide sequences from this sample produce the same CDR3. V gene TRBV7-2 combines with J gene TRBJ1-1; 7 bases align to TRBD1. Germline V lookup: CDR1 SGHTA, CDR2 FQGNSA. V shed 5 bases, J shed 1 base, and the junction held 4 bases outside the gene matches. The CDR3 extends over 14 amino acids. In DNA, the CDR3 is TGTGCCAGCAGCCCCGGGACAGCGAACACTGAAGCTTTCTTT. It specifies CASSPGTANTEAFF.

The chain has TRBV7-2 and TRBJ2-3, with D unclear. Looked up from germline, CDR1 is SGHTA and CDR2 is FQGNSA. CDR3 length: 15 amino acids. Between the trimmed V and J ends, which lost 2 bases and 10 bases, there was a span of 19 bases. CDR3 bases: TGTGCCAGCAGCTTAATGGCGGAAGCCGCCGGAGCGCAGTATTTT. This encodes CASSLMAEAAGAQYF.

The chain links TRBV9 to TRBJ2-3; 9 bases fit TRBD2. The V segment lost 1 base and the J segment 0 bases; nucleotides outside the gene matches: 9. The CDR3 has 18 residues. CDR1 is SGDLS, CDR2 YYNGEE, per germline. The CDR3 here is CASSVLAGVTSSTDTQYF. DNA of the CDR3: TGTGCCAGCAGCGTATTAGCGGGAGTTACCTCTAGCACAGATACGCAGTATTTT.

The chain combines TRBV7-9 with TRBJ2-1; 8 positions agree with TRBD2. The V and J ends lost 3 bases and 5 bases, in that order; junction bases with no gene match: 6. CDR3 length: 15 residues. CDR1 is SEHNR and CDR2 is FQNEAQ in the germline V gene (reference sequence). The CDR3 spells CASSFVGRADNEQFF. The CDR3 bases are TGTGCCAGCAGCTTTGTCGGGAGGGCGGACAATGAGCAGTTCTTC.

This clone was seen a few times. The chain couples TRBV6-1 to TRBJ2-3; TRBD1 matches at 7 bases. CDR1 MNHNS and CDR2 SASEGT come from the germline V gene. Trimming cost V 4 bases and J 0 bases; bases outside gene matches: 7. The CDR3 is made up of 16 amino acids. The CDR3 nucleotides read TGTGCCAGCAGTGGTCGACAGGGAACTAGCACAGATACGCAGTATTTT. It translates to CASSGRQGTSTDTQYF.

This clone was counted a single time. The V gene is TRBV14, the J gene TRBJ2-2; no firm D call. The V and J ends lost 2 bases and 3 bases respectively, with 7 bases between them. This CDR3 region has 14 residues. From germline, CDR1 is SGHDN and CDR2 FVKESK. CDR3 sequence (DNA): TGTGCCAGCAGCCAAAACACCTACACCGGGGAGCTGTTTTTT. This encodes CASSQNTYTGELFF.

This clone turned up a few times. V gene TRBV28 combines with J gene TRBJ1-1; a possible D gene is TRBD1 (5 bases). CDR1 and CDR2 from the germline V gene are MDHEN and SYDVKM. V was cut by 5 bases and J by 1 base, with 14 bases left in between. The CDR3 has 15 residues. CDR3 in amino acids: CASSPPGHKNTEAFF. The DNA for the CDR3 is TGTGCCAGCAGTCCCCCCGGACACAAGAACACTGAAGCTTTCTTT.

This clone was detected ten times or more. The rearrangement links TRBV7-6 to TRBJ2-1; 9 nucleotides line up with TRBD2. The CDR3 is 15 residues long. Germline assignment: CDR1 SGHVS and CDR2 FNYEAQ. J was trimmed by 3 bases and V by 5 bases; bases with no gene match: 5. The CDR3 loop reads CASSALAGLYNEQFF. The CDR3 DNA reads TGTGCCAGCAGCGCGCTAGCGGGGCTCTACAATGAGCAGTTCTTC.

CDR3 protein: CASSSGQEIVFF. The CDR3 region has the DNA TGTGCCAGCAGTTCTGGACAGGAAATAGTGTTTTTT. The rearrangement joins TRBV28 to TRBJ1-4; 7 positions match TRBD1. Germline V gene sequence: CDR1 MDHEN, CDR2 SYDVKM. This CDR3 region has 12 residues. J lost 15 bases, V lost 4 bases, and 8 bases had no gene match.

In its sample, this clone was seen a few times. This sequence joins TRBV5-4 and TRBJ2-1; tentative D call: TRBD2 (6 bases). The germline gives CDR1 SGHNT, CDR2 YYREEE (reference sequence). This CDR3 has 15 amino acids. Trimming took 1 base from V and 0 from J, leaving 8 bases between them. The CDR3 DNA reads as TGTGCCAGCAGCTTGACTAGCAGCTCCTACAATGAGCAGTTCTTC. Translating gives CASSLTSSSYNEQFF. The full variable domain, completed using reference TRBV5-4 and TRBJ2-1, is ETGVTQSPTHLIKTRGQQVTLRCSSQSGHNTVSWYQQALGQGPQFIFQYYREEENGRGNFPPRFSGLQFPNYSSELNVNALELDDSALYLCASSLTSSSYNEQFFGPGTRLTVL.

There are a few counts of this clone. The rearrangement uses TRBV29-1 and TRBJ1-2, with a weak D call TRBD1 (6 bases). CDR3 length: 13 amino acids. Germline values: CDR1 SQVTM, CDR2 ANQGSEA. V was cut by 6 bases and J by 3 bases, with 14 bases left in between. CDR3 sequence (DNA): TGCAGCGTCGGTAGGGGGGGGGACTATGGCTACACCTTC. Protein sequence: CSVGRGGDYGYTF. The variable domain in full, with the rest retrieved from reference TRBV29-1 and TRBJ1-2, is SAVISQKPSRDICQRGTSLTIQCQVDSQVTMMFWYRQQPGQSLTLIATANQGSEATYESGFVIDKFPISRPNLTFSTLTVSNMSPEDSSIYLCSVGRGGDYGYTFGSGTRLTVV.

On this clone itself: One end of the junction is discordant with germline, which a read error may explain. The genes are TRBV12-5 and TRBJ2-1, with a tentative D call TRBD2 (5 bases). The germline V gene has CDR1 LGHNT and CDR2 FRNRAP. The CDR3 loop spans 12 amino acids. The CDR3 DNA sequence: TGTGCTAGTGGTGTCGAAAGAGGGCGGGTCGTCTTC. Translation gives CASGVERGRVVF.